Presented here are 11 T cell receptor beta chains from one specimen sequenced in a study of T cells in tumors after PD-1 blockade. The assay was immunoSEQ multiplex PCR, and TCRdb's table has in-frame clones only and misses some. This sample yields over 30,000 clones, of which approximately 78% are seen a single time; about 38% belongs to the top ten. The sample in question was PBMCs, obtained before anti-PD-1 treatment. These receptors were obtained from a human donor with basal cell carcinoma.

Only a few counts were recorded for this clone. This chain joins TRBV7-2 and TRBJ2-7; 8 nucleotides match TRBD1. Germline assignment: CDR1 SGHTA and CDR2 FQGNSA. The CDR3 has 15 residues. Trimming at V came to 2 bases and at J to 0 bases, leaving 3 bases not matched to a gene. The CDR3 loop is CASSLRDRTSYEQYF. The CDR3 region has the DNA TGTGCCAGCAGCTTAAGGGACAGGACCTCCTACGAGCAGTACTTC.

The chain combines TRBV5-6 with TRBJ2-1; 9 bases match TRBD2. Germline values: CDR1 SGHDT, CDR2 YYEEEE. The CDR3 extends over 16 amino acids. V was clipped by 4 bases and J by 9 bases; unmatched bases: 14. The CDR3 region is CASSTPGLARDSEQFF. CDR3 DNA: TGTGCCAGCAGCACCCCGGGACTAGCTAGAGACAGTGAGCAGTTCTTC. The entire variable domain, with the rest obtained from reference TRBV5-6 and TRBJ2-1, is as follows: DAGVTQSPTHLIKTRGQQVTLRCSPKSGHDTVSWYQQALGQGPQFIFQYYEEEERQRGNFPDRFSGHQFPNYSSELNVNALLLGDSALYLCASSTPGLARDSEQFFGPGTRLTVL.

The V and J genes are TRBV6-2 or TRBV6-3 and TRBJ2-4, with D perhaps TRBD1 (6 bases). V lost 6 bases and J lost 4, with 16 bases in between. Germline V gene data show CDR1 as MNHEY and CDR2 as SVGEGT. This CDR3 has 15 amino acids. CDR3 nucleotides: TGTGCCAGCAGCCCACAGGGACCCCAAAAAAACATTCAGTACTTC. Translating it yields CASSPQGPQKNIQYF.

The chain is built from TRBV7-3 and TRBJ1-6; TRBD1 agrees at 8 bases. From germline, CDR1 is SGHTA and CDR2 FQGTGA. The CDR3 consists of 14 residues. The V segment lost 5 bases and the J segment 9 bases; nucleotides outside the gene matches: 6. The CDR3: CASSIQGVGSPLHF. CDR3 sequence (DNA): TGTGCCAGCAGCATACAGGGGGTCGGTTCACCCCTCCACTTT.

This chain joins TRBV6-5 and TRBJ1-5, with TRBD1 matching 7 bases. V gave up 6 bases and J gave up 3 bases; unmatched junction bases: 8. The CDR3 is 15 residues long. CDR1 and CDR2 from the germline V gene are MNHEY and SVGAGI. The CDR3 DNA reads TGTGCCAGCAGCCCGGACAGGACTTCCAATCAGCCCCAGCATTTT. It is translated as CASSPDRTSNQPQHF.

This clone was counted once. The DNA for the CDR3 is TGTGCCAGCTCACCAGACAGGGGACCCAAGAATGAGCAGTTCTTC. It encodes CASSPDRGPKNEQFF. J is TRBJ2-1 and V is TRBV18, with 8 bases that match TRBD1. V was pared by 2 bases and J by 7 bases, with 7 bases of the junction left unmatched. The V gene's germline CDR1 is KGHSH and CDR2 LQKENI. This CDR3 has 15 residues.

V is TRBV6-5 and J is TRBJ2-1; 7 nucleotides agree with TRBD1. The junction had 7 bases not matched to a gene; V was cut back by 7 bases and J by 10 bases. Germline assignment: CDR1 MNHEY and CDR2 SVGAGI. This CDR3 is built from 12 residues. The CDR3 DNA follows: TGTGCCAGCACCAAAAGGGGGCGAGAGCAGTTCTTC. This encodes CASTKRGREQFF.

This clone has a single count. This chain uses TRBV11-3 with TRBJ2-5, with 7 bases identical to TRBD1. The V and J ends lost 5 bases and 5 bases, in that order; junction bases with no gene match: 5. The CDR3 is 13 residues long. In germline, CDR1 is SGHNT, CDR2 YENEEA. The CDR3 bases are TGTGCCAGCAGCCAGGGGGTTGCGGAGACCCAGTACTTC. Translation: CASSQGVAETQYF.

The gene calls are TRBV19 and TRBJ2-5; no reliable D call. Trimming pared 2 bases from V and 1 base from J, leaving 8 bases between. This CDR3 contains 14 residues. From germline, CDR1 is LNHDA and CDR2 SQIVND (reference sequence). The DNA for the CDR3 is TGTGCCAGTAGTATAAGGCGGTCCCAAGAGACCCAGTACTTC. Translated, it gives CASSIRRSQETQYF.

The V call is TRBV29-1, the J call TRBJ2-7, with TRBD1 matching 9 bases. Germline assignment: CDR1 SQVTM and CDR2 ANQGSEA. The CDR3 is 14 residues long. V gave up 6 bases and J gave up 5 bases; unmatched junction bases: 11. In DNA, the CDR3 is TGCAGCGTATTTACCGGGACAGGGCGCCACGAGCAGTACTTC. Translation gives CSVFTGTGRHEQYF.

This clone was recorded a few times. V gene TRBV7-9 combines with J gene TRBJ1-2; D gene ambiguous. Per germline, CDR1 SEHNR and CDR2 FQNEAQ (reference sequence). The CDR3 is made up of 14 amino acids. V shed 5 bases and J shed 7 bases, with 17 bases lying between them. In nucleotides, the CDR3 is TGTGCCAGCAGCGATGGAGGGAAAGCGATTGGCTACACCTTC. Its protein product is CASSDGGKAIGYTF.